A selection of T cell receptor beta chains follows, all from one sample in a study of cytomegalovirus exposure and HLA in healthy donors. Clones were sequenced by immunoSEQ multiplex PCR, and TCRdb holds only the in-frame ones, with some missing. The data include some 130,000 clones; the top ten clones carry over 1.5%. Sequenced input: PBMCs. The receptors were sampled from a man younger than 35 in good health and CMV-seronegative. Both conserved end residues are part of each CDR3. D genes are given only for firm matches. Clone size is not always given. Where it is, it says once, few, many or a class for expanded clones.

v_gene	abundance	d_gene	j_gene	CDR3aa	CDR3nt
TRBV5-4	-	-	TRBJ2-7	CASSSPLGGYHEQYF	TGTGCCAGCAGCTCCCCCCTCGGGGGTTATCACGAGCAGTACTTC
TRBV4-1	-	-	TRBJ1-2	CASSQEFSDRANYGYTF	TGCGCCAGCAGCCAAGAATTTTCCGATCGGGCTAACTATGGCTACACCTTC
TRBV10-3	-	-	TRBJ1-2	CAATGGGPGGGYTF	TGTGCCGCCACCGGGGGAGGCCCGGGGGGTGGCTACACCTTC
TRBV5-6	-	-	TRBJ1-2	CASSLASGAHGYTF	TGTGCCAGCAGCTTGGCGTCAGGGGCGCATGGCTACACCTTC
TRBV28	-	-	TRBJ1-5	CASSLGLNPSQPQHF	TGTGCCAGCAGTTTAGGGCTTAACCCCAGTCAGCCCCAGCATTTT
TRBV7-9	-	TRBD1	TRBJ2-1	CASSSGGPLQFF	TGTGCCAGCAGCTCAGGGGGACCCCTTCAGTTCTTC
TRBV9	-	TRBD1	TRBJ1-2	CASSASGGLHGYTF	TGTGCCAGCAGCGCCTCAGGGGGCCTCCATGGCTACACCTTC
TRBV9	-	-	TRBJ2-1	CASSSTNEQFF	TGTGCCAGCAGCAGTACAAATGAGCAGTTCTTC
TRBV7-9	medium-sized	-	TRBJ2-5	CASSLFTGSQETQYF	TGTGCCAGCAGCTTATTTACGGGAAGTCAAGAGACCCAGTACTTC
TRBV5-1	-	TRBD2	TRBJ2-1	CASRKIAGDEQFF	TGCGCCAGCAGAAAGATAGCGGGAGATGAGCAGTTCTTC
TRBV12-1	-	-	TRBJ2-3	CASSPKDRGTDTQYF	TGTGCCAGCAGCCCGAAGGACAGGGGGACAGATACGCAGTATTTT
TRBV7-3	-	-	TRBJ2-3	CASSLTPAGGTDTQYF	TGTGCCAGCAGCTTAACCCCAGCCGGAGGCACAGATACGCAGTATTTT
TRBV29-1	-	TRBD2	TRBJ2-5	CSGRRGGETQYF	TGCAGCGGCCGGCGGGGGGGGGAGACCCAGTACTTC
TRBV6-5	-	TRBD1	TRBJ2-3	CASSRRDRVTDTQYF	TGTGCCAGCAGCCGCCGGGACAGGGTAACAGATACGCAGTATTTT
TRBV5-1	-	TRBD1	TRBJ1-3	CASSLGDSTGNTIYF	TGCGCCAGCAGCTTGGGGGACAGCACTGGAAACACCATATATTTT
TRBV25-1	-	-	TRBJ2-1	CASTQGGVAYNEQFF	TGTGCCAGCACCCAAGGGGGGGTCGCCTACAATGAGCAGTTCTTC
TRBV6-4	-	TRBD1	TRBJ1-2	CASSATGGSGYTF	TGTGCCAGCAGTGCGACAGGGGGAAGTGGCTACACCTTC
TRBV6-6	-	-	TRBJ2-7	CASSLNNRVGDEQYF	TGTGCCAGCAGTTTAAACAACAGGGTAGGTGACGAGCAGTACTTC
TRBV9	-	-	TRBJ2-5	CASSPLAAKFQETQYF	TGTGCCAGCAGCCCCCTTGCGGCCAAATTTCAAGAGACCCAGTACTTC